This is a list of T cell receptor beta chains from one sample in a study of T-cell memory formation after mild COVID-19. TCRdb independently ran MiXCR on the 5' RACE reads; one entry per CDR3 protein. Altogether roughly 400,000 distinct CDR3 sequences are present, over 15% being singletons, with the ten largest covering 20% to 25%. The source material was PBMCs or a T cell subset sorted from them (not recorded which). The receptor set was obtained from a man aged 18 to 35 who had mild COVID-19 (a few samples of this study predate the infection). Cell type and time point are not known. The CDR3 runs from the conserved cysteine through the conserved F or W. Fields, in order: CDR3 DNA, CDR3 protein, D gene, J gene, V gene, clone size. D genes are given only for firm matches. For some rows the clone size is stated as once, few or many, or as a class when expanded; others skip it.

TGCAGTACCCTTGGCCAGGGGGAGACCCAGTACTTC | CSTLGQGETQYF | NA | TRBJ2-5 | TRBV20-1 | few
TGTGCCAGCAGTTACTACACGGATATCACCGGGGAGCTGTTTTTT | CASSYYTDITGELFF | NA | TRBJ2-2 | TRBV6-5 | few
TGTGCCAGCAGCTCGGACGCGCCGGGGACCCAGTACTTC | CASSSDAPGTQYF | NA | TRBJ2-5 | TRBV5-4 | few
TGTGCCAGCAGAACCAGGGTAGATGAGCAGTTCTTC | CASRTRVDEQFF | NA | TRBJ2-1 | TRBV6-2/TRBV6-3 | NA
TGTGCCAGCAGCGCTCGACAGGTGAACACTGAAGCTTTCTTT | CASSARQVNTEAFF | NA | TRBJ1-1 | TRBV7-9 | few
TGTGCCAGCAGCGTAGGTCGGGACCCACCTTATGGCTACACCTTC | CASSVGRDPPYGYTF | NA | TRBJ1-2 | TRBV9 | few
TGTGCCAGCAGCCCTAACGGGCTTTCCATAACCGGGGAGCTGTTTTTT | CASSPNGLSITGELFF | NA | TRBJ2-2 | TRBV5-6 | NA
TGTGCCTGGAGTGTCGGCGGAAACTCCTACGAGCAGTACTTC | CAWSVGGNSYEQYF | NA | TRBJ2-7 | TRBV30 | few
TGTGCCAGCAGAAACAGCGGGGGGTCTGAAGCTTTCTTT | CASRNSGGSEAFF | NA | TRBJ1-1 | TRBV11-2 | few
TGTGCCAGCAGCGCGACAGGGGGGTCCTACGAGCAGTACTTC | CASSATGGSYEQYF | TRBD1 | TRBJ2-7 | TRBV6-1 | NA
TGTGCCAGCAGCTTGGTAGGATACACTGAAGCTTTCTTT | CASSLVGYTEAFF | NA | TRBJ1-1 | TRBV5-6 | few
TGTGCCAGCAATTCGGGCAGCGGTAGCACAGATACGCAGTATTTT | CASNSGSGSTDTQYF | NA | TRBJ2-3 | TRBV6-6 | few
TGTGCCGGGGGAGGAGGGAATGAGCAGTTCTTC | CAGGGGNEQFF | NA | TRBJ2-1 | TRBV6-6 | NA
TGCGCCAGCAGCCCGATGATCGCGGGGGCCTACAATGAGCAGTTCTTC | CASSPMIAGAYNEQFF | TRBD2 | TRBJ2-1 | TRBV5-1 | few
TGTGCCAGCACCCCGGGAGCGGACCAAGAGACCCAGTACTTC | CASTPGADQETQYF | NA | TRBJ2-5 | TRBV6-2/TRBV6-3 | NA
TGTGCCAGCTCACCACCTATCCGGGACAGGGACGGCTACACCTTC | CASSPPIRDRDGYTF | TRBD1 | TRBJ1-2 | TRBV18 | NA
TGCGCCAGCAGCCGGACGGACAGGGGTGCCTACGAGCAGTACTTC | CASSRTDRGAYEQYF | TRBD1 | TRBJ2-7 | TRBV4-1 | few
TGCAGTGCTAGCACAGGGAACACTGAAGCTTTCTTT | CSASTGNTEAFF | NA | TRBJ1-1 | TRBV20-1 | NA
TGTGCCAGCAGCCTCCCTCTAGGAATCGGGGAGCTGTTTTTT | CASSLPLGIGELFF | NA | TRBJ2-2 | TRBV7-9 | NA
TGTGCCAGCAGCTCCCGGGACAGGGTGCGTGGCTACACCTTC | CASSSRDRVRGYTF | TRBD1 | TRBJ1-2 | TRBV7-2 | NA